Listed below are T cell receptor beta chains from one sample, sequenced in a study of identical twins. MiXCR, applied by TCRdb to the 5' RACE reads, yields one record per CDR3 protein. The table includes roughly 470,000 distinct CDR3 sequences, roughly 13% detected once. These data also featured in a second study, about yellow fever vaccine responses in identical twins.

The sequenced material came from CD4+ T cells sorted from blood. These receptors were obtained from a woman between 18 and 29 years old in good health. Both conserved end residues are part of each CDR3. Each record gives: D gene, clone size, CDR3 length, V gene, J gene, CDR3 protein, CDR3 DNA. The D gene is left open where the match is weak. Clone sizes are given selectively: once, few, many, or a class where the clone is expanded.

D: NA; size: NA; length: 14; V: TRBV6-5; J: TRBJ1-1; CDR3: CASSYEGRGTEAFF; DNA: TGTGCCAGCAGTTACGAGGGTCGGGGCACTGAAGCTTTCTTT
D: TRBD1; size: NA; length: 14; V: TRBV28; J: TRBJ2-7; CDR3: CASSDGQAAYEQYF; DNA: TGTGCCAGCAGTGACGGACAGGCCGCCTACGAGCAGTACTTC
D: NA; size: many; length: 13; V: TRBV6-2/TRBV6-3; J: TRBJ2-5; CDR3: CASREGYQETQYF; DNA: TGTGCCAGCAGGGAGGGGTACCAAGAGACCCAGTACTTC
D: NA; size: NA; length: 14; V: TRBV7-9; J: TRBJ2-3; CDR3: CASSPPRSTDTQYF; DNA: TGTGCCAGCAGCCCTCCCCGTAGCACAGATACGCAGTATTTT
D: NA; size: few; length: 16; V: TRBV5-1; J: TRBJ2-2; CDR3: CASSLGMRANTGELFF; DNA: TGCGCCAGCAGCTTGGGTATGAGGGCTAACACCGGGGAGCTGTTTTTT
D: NA; size: NA; length: 14; V: TRBV15; J: TRBJ2-3; CDR3: CATSSPAVTDTQYF; DNA: TGTGCCACCAGCAGTCCGGCGGTCACAGATACGCAGTATTTT
D: NA; size: NA; length: 15; V: TRBV24-1; J: TRBJ2-3; CDR3: CATSVGGPRGDTQYF; DNA: TGTGCCACCAGTGTCGGGGGGCCGAGGGGAGATACGCAGTATTTT
D: NA; size: few; length: 14; V: TRBV5-1; J: TRBJ2-7; CDR3: CASSLVMSPNEQYF; DNA: TGCGCCAGCAGCTTGGTAATGAGTCCTAACGAGCAGTACTTC
D: TRBD1; size: NA; length: 16; V: TRBV20-1; J: TRBJ1-2; CDR3: CSPLNPGTGDLYGYTF; DNA: TGCAGCCCGTTGAATCCCGGGACAGGGGATCTCTATGGCTACACCTTC
D: TRBD1; size: NA; length: 12; V: TRBV29-1; J: TRBJ1-2; CDR3: CSVDRGQGGYTF; DNA: TGCAGCGTTGACAGGGGGCAGGGTGGCTACACCTTC
D: TRBD1; size: few; length: 13; V: TRBV28; J: TRBJ2-5; CDR3: CASNYRGRETQYF; DNA: TGTGCCAGCAATTACAGGGGTCGGGAGACCCAGTACTTC
D: TRBD1; size: NA; length: 16; V: TRBV6-1; J: TRBJ2-3; CDR3: CASNNIQGVSTDTQYF; DNA: TGTGCCAGCAATAACATACAGGGGGTCAGCACAGATACGCAGTATTTT
D: NA; size: few; length: 14; V: TRBV3-1; J: TRBJ2-7; CDR3: CASSRAGDTYEQYF; DNA: TGTGCCAGCAGTAGGGCGGGGGACACCTACGAGCAGTACTTC
D: NA; size: NA; length: 14; V: TRBV4-2; J: TRBJ2-1; CDR3: CASSRADSYNEQFF; DNA: TGTGCCAGCAGCCGGGCAGACTCCTACAATGAGCAGTTCTTC
D: NA; size: many; length: 16; V: TRBV12-3/TRBV12-4; J: TRBJ1-1; CDR3: CASSRPRESVNTEAFF; DNA: TGTGCCAGCAGCCGGCCCAGGGAATCGGTGAACACTGAAGCTTTCTTT